Each of the 20 T cell receptor beta chains below was sequenced from the same sample in a study of cytomegalovirus exposure and HLA in healthy donors. Primers included in the PCR were 60 Vbeta and 13 Jbeta primers. Sequenced by immunoSEQ multiplex PCR; TCRdb stores in-frame clones only, minus some. This table holds about 160,000 clones, almost 80% found once. Sequencing input: PBMCs. All receptors derive from a male donor in good health and CMV-seronegative.

The J gene is TRBJ2-7, the V gene TRBV9; 9 bases map to TRBD1. The CDR3 consists of 13 residues. Germline assignment: CDR1 SGDLS and CDR2 YYNGEE. Unmatched junction bases numbered 6, after V lost 4 bases and J lost 7 bases. CDR3 coding DNA: TGTGCCAGCAGCCGGGGCGGGACAGGGGAGCAGTACTTC. Amino acid sequence: CASSRGGTGEQYF.

The chain carries TRBV9 and TRBJ1-3; 8 bases are shared with TRBD1. The length of the CDR3 is 14 residues. J was trimmed by 3 bases and V by 4 bases; bases with no gene match: 3. From germline, CDR1 is SGDLS and CDR2 YYNGEE. The CDR3 coding sequence is TGTGCCAGCAGCTCGACAGGGGATGGAAACACCATATATTTT. It specifies CASSSTGDGNTIYF.

This sequence joins TRBV28 and TRBJ1-1; D is ambiguous. The CDR3 has 12 amino acids. The germline CDR1 and CDR2 sequences are MDHEN and SYDVKM. Trimming took off 7 bases at V and 0 bases at J, with 6 bases between the two ends. CDR3 in amino acids: CASKSVNTEAFF. In DNA form, the CDR3 reads TGTGCCAGCAAAAGCGTGAACACTGAAGCTTTCTTT.

V usage is TRBV15 and J usage is TRBJ1-4; 7 bases are a match to TRBD1. Trimming at V came to 1 base and at J to 8 bases, leaving 7 bases not matched to a gene. The V gene's germline CDR1 is LNHNV and CDR2 YYDKDF (reference sequence). This CDR3 has 15 amino acids. Here the CDR3 DNA reads TGTGCCACCAGCAGAGCCCCTGGGACAGCCGAAAAACTGTTTTTT. Its translation: CATSRAPGTAEKLFF.

The J gene is TRBJ2-7, the V gene TRBV7-2; a weak D match, TRBD1 (5 bases). The CDR3 runs 15 residues. Germline-derived CDR1 and CDR2 are SGHTA and FQGNSA. The germline V and J ends were trimmed by 0 bases and 6 bases, with 15 bases remaining between them. The CDR3 loop is CASSLAAAGIGEQYF. The CDR3 DNA sequence: TGTGCCAGCAGCTTAGCGGCGGCAGGGATCGGCGAGCAGTACTTC. Drawing the rest from reference TRBV7-2 and TRBJ2-7, the complete variable domain is GAGVSQSPSNKVTEKGKDVELRCDPISGHTALYWYRQSLGQGLEFLIYFQGNSAPDKSGLPSDRFSAERTGGSVSTLTIQRTQQEDSAVYLCASSLAAAGIGEQYFGPGTRLTVT.

The chain combines TRBV7-6 with TRBJ2-5; TRBD2 agrees at 15 bases. The CDR3 is 17 residues long. Germline loops: CDR1 SGHVS, CDR2 FNYEAQ. Unmatched junction bases numbered 6, after V lost 5 bases and J lost 2 bases. The CDR3 loop reads CASSVGLAGGGQETQYF. Written as DNA, the CDR3 is TGTGCCAGCAGCGTGGGACTAGCGGGAGGAGGGCAAGAGACCCAGTACTTC.

To note about this clone: This same CDR3 is encoded by further DNA sequences in the sample. The chain joins TRBV6-5 to TRBJ2-7, with 9 bases lining up with TRBD1. The CDR3 is made up of 14 amino acids. Germline CDR1 and CDR2: MNHEY and SVGAGI. V gave up 4 bases and J gave up 3 bases; unmatched junction bases: 4. The CDR3 loop is CASSSGTGLYEQYF. In nucleotides, the CDR3 is TGTGCCAGCAGTTCCGGGACAGGGCTCTACGAGCAGTACTTC.

The chain joins TRBV5-1 to TRBJ2-7; 7 nucleotides agree with TRBD1. Germline loops: CDR1 SGHRS, CDR2 YFSETQ. This CDR3 contains 14 residues. The ends lost 1 base at V and 7 bases at J; junction bases unmatched: 8. This CDR3 reads CASSLTGEPGEQYF. The CDR3 bases are TGCGCCAGCAGCTTGACAGGGGAACCTGGAGAGCAGTACTTC.

The chain employs TRBV14 and TRBJ1-2, with D perhaps TRBD1 (5 bases). V was cut by 1 base and J by 7 bases, with 16 bases left in between. CDR1 and CDR2 (germline): SGHDN, FVKESK. CDR3 length: 15 residues. Here the CDR3 DNA reads TGTGCCAGCAGCCAAGTATCGGTGGGGCCGAGTGGCTACACCTTC. This sequence encodes CASSQVSVGPSGYTF.

This chain joins TRBV7-3 and TRBJ2-3, with TRBD2 matching 11 bases. Germline V gene sequence: CDR1 SGHTA, CDR2 FQGTGA. V lost 6 bases, J lost 7 bases, and 27 bases stayed unmatched. The CDR3 extends over 21 amino acids. CDR3: CASSPPGFASGRTPAPHTQYF. CDR3 nucleotide sequence: TGTGCCAGCAGTCCCCCCGGTTTTGCTAGCGGGAGGACGCCCGCCCCACATACGCAGTATTTT.

The V and J genes are TRBV7-2 and TRBJ2-7, with 14 bases lining up with TRBD2. The V gene end was trimmed by 4 bases and the J gene end by 8 bases; junction bases not matched to a gene: 4. Germline V lookup: CDR1 SGHTA, CDR2 FQGNSA. CDR3 length: 14 amino acids. In nucleotides, the CDR3 is TGTGCCAGCAGCTGGGGACTAGCGGGAGTAAAGCAGTACTTC. This encodes CASSWGLAGVKQYF.

V and J are TRBV18 and TRBJ2-1; D possibly corresponds to TRBD1 (5 bases). V was pared by 3 bases and J by 12 bases, with 21 bases between. Germline CDR1 KGHSH, CDR2 LQKENI. This CDR3 comprises 15 residues. The CDR3 DNA is TGTGCCAGCTCACCGGGCAGGTCCCAGGGATTGGGGCAGTTCTTC. Translation: CASSPGRSQGLGQFF.

V and J are TRBV15 and TRBJ1-3, with D uncertain. V shed 1 base and J shed 4 bases, with 5 bases lying between them. This CDR3 has 13 residues. The germline V gene has CDR1 LNHNV and CDR2 YYDKDF (reference sequence). The CDR3 nucleotides read TGTGCCACCAGCAGAGGAGGGGGAAACACCATATATTTT. Amino acids: CATSRGGGNTIYF. Filled out from reference TRBV15 and TRBJ1-3, the complete variable domain reads DAMVIQNPRYQVTQFGKPVTLSCSQTLNHNVMYWYQQKSSQAPKLLFHYYDKDFNNEADTPDNFQSRRPNTSFCFLDIRSPGLGDTAMYLCATSRGGGNTIYFGEGSWLTVV.

The V gene is TRBV19, the J gene TRBJ1-2, with 8 bases that match TRBD1. This CDR3 region has 14 residues. V was clipped by 4 bases and J by 4 bases; unmatched bases: 5. CDR1 and CDR2 from the germline V gene are LNHDA and SQIVND (reference sequence). The chain's CDR3 is CASSNSGQAYGYTF. Here the CDR3 DNA reads TGTGCCAGTAGTAACTCGGGACAGGCCTATGGCTACACCTTC.

The chain combines TRBV19 with TRBJ1-2; TRBD1 matches at 9 bases. The CDR3 length is 14 residues. Germline V gives CDR1 LNHDA, CDR2 SQIVND (reference sequence). The V gene end was trimmed by 4 bases and the J gene end by 10 bases; junction bases not matched to a gene: 10. CDR3 in amino acids: CASSSGPGQGAYTF. Here the CDR3 DNA reads TGTGCCAGTAGTAGTGGACCGGGACAGGGAGCCTACACCTTC.

This rearrangement joins TRBV7-2 to TRBJ1-5; 10 nucleotides line up with TRBD1. V was pared by 5 bases and J by 5 bases, with 9 bases of the junction left unmatched. Germline CDR1 reads SGHTA; CDR2 reads FQGNSA. The CDR3 covers 16 residues. The CDR3 nucleotides are TGTGCCAGCAGCCTAGGGACAGGGGCAGGGGATCAGCCCCAGCATTTT. As protein: CASSLGTGAGDQPQHF.

Only one count was recorded for this clone. The chain recombines TRBV9 with TRBJ2-2, with 9 bases identical to TRBD1. CDR3 length: 17 residues. The V segment lost 3 bases and the J segment 5 bases; nucleotides outside the gene matches: 11. Germline V lookup: CDR1 SGDLS, CDR2 YYNGEE. The CDR3 spells CASSAPSTGGMTGELFF. CDR3 sequence (DNA): TGTGCCAGCAGCGCGCCCTCGACAGGGGGGATGACCGGGGAGCTGTTTTTT.

This chain links TRBV29-1 with TRBJ1-2, with D uncertain. The CDR3 covers 13 residues. Germline V gene data show CDR1 as SQVTM and CDR2 as ANQGSEA. Trimming left V 5 bases short and J 8 bases short, with 18 bases between. CDR3 protein: CSVLRSLRRGYTF. In nucleotides, the CDR3 is TGCAGCGTTCTCCGGTCTCTTAGAAGAGGCTACACCTTC.

This chain connects TRBV6-6 to TRBJ2-2; 7 nucleotides line up with TRBD2. The CDR3 covers 13 residues. The V segment lost 6 bases and the J segment 3 bases; nucleotides outside the gene matches: 1. Germline assignment: CDR1 MNHNY and CDR2 SVGAGI (reference sequence). This CDR3 reads CASRGGDTGELFF. Written as DNA, the CDR3 is TGTGCCAGCAGGGGAGGGGACACCGGGGAGCTGTTTTTT.

The chain employs TRBV29-1 and TRBJ1-1; D gene uncertain. Germline-derived CDR1 and CDR2 are SQVTM and ANQGSEA. The CDR3 spans 11 residues. V lost 4 bases and J lost 5, with 8 bases in between. The CDR3 nucleotides read TGCAGCGTTGTCTTGCGGACTGAAGCTTTCTTT. Residues: CSVVLRTEAFF.